The clone carrying this T cell receptor beta chain showed up just once. Its antigen is currently unknown. The germline V gene encodes CDR1 SGHRS and CDR2 YFSETQ. Losses at the gene ends were 4 bases for V and 0 bases for J; bases not matched to a gene: 2. The CDR3 loop spans 14 amino acids. Participants comprised healthy donors of bone marrow. PCR was performed using 60 Vbeta and 13 Jbeta primers. Sequencing was performed with immunoSEQ multiplex PCR; in TCRdb, only in-frame clones are kept and a portion is missing. The table lists 150,000 or so clones, roughly 82% of them singletons. The data belong to a study of cytomegalovirus exposure and HLA in healthy donors. Study-wide points: Upon later analysis, TCR association rates were observed to vary by HLA locus, being highest for DRB1 and lowest for HLA-C. Available immune exposure information covered CMV serostatus only.

The sequencing input was PBMCs. The gene calls are TRBV5-1 and TRBJ2-7; 9 nucleotides align to TRBD1. The receptor was derived from a woman between 25 and 40 years old in good health and CMV-seronegative. CDR3 nucleotide sequence: TGCGCCAGCAGCGTGACAGGGGGCTCCTACGAGCAGTACTTC. Its protein is CASSVTGGSYEQYF.